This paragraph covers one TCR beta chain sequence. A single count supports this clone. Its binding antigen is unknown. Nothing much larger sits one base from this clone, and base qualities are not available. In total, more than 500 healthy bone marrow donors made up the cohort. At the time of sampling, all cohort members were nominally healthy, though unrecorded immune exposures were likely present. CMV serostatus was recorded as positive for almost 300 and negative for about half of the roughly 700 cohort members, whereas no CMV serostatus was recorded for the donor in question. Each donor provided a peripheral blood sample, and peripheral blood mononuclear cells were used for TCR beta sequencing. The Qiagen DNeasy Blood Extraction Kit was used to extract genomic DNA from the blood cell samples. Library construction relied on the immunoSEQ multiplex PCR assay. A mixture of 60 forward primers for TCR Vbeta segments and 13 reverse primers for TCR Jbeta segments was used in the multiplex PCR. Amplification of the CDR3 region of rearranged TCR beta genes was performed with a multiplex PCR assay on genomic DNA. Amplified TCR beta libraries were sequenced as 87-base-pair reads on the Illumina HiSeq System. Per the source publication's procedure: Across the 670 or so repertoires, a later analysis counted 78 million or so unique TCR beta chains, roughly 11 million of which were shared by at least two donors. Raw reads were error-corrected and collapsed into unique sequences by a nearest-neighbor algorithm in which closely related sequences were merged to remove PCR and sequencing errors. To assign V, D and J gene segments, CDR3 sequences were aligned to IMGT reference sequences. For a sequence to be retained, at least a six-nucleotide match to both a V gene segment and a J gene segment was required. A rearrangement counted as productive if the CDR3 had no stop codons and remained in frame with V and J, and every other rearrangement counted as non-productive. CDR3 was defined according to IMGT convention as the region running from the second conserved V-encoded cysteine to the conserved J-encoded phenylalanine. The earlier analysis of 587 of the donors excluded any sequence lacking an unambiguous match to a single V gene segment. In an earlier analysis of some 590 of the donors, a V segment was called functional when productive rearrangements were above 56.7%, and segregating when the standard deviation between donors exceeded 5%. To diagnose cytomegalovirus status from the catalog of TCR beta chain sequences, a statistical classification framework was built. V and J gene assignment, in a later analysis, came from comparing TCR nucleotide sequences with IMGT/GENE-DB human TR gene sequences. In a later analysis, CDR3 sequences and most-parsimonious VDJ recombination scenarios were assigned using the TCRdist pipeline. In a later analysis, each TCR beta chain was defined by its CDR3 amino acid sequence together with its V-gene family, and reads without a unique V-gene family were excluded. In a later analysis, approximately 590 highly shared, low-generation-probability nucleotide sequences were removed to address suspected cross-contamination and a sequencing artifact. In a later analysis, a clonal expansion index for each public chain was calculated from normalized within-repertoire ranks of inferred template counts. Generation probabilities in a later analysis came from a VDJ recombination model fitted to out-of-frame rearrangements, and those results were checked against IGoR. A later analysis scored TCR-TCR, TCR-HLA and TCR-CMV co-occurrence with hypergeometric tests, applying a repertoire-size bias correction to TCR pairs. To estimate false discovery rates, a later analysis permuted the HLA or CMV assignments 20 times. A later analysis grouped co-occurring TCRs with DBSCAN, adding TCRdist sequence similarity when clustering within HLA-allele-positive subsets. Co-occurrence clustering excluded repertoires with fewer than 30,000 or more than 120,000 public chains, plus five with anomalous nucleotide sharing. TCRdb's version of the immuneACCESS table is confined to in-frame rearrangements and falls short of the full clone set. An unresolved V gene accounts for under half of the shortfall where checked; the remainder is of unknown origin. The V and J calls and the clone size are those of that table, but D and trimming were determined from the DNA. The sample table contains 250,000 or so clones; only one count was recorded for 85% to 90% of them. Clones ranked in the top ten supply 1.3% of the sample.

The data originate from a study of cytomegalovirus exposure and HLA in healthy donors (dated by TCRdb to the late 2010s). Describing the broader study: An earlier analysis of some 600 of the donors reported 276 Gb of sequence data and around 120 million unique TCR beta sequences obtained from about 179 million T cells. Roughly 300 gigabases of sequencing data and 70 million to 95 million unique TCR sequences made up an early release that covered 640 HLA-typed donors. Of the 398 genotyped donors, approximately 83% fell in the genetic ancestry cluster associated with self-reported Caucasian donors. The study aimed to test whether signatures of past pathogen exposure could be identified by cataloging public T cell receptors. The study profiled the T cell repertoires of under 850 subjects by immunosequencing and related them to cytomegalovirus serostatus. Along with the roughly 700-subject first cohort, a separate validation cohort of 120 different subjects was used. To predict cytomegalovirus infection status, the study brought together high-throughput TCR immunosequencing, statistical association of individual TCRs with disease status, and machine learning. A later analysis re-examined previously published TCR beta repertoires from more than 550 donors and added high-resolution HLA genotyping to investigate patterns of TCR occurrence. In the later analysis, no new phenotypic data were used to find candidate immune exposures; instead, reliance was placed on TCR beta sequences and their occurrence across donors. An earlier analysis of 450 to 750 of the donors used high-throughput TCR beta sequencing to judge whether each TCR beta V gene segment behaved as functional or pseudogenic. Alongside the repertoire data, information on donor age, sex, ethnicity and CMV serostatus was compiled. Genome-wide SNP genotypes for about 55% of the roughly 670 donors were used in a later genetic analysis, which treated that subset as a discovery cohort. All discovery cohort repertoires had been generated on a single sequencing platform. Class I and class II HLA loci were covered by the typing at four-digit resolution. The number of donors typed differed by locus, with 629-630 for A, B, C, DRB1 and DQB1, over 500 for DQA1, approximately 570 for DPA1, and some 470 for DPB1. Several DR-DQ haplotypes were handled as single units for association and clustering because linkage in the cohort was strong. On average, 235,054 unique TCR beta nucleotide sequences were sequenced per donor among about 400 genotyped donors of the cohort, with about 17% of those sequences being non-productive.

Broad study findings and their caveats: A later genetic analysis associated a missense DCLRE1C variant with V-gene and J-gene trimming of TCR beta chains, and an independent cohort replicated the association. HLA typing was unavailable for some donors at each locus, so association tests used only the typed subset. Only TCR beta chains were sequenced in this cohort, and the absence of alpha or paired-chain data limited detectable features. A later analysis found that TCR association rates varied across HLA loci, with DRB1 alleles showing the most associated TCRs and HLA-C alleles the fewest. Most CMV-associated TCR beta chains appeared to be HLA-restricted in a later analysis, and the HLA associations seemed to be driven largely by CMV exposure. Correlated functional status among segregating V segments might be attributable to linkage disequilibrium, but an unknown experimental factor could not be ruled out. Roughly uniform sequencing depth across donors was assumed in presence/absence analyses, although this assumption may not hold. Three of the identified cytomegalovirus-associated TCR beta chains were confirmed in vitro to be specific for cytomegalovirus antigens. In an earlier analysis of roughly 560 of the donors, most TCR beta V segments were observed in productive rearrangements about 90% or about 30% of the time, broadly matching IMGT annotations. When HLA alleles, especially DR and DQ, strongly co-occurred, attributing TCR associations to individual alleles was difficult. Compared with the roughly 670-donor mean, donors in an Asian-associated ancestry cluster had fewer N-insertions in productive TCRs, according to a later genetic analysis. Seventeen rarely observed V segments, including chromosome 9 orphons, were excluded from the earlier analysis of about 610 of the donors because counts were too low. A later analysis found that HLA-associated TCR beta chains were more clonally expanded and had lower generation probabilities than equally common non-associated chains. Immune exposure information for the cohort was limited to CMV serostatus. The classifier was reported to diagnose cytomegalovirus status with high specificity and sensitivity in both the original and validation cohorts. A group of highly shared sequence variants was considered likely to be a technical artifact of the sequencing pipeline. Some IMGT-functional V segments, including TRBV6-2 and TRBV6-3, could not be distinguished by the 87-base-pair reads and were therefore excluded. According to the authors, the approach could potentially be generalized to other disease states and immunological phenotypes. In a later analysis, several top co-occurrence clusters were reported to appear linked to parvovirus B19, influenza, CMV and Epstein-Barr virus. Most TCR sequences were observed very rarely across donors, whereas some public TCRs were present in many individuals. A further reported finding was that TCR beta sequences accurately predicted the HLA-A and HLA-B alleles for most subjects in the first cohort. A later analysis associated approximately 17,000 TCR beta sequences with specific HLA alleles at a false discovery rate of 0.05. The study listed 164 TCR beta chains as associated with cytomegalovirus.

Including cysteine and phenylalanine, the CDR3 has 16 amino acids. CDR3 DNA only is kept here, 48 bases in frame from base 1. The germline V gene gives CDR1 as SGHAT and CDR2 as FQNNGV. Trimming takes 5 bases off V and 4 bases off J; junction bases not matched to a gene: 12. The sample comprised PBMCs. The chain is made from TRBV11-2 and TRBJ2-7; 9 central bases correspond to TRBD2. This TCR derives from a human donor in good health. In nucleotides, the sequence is TGTGCCAGCAGCCCCCGTCCTAGCGGGATAACGTACGAGCAGTACTTC. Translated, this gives CASSPRPSGITYEQYF. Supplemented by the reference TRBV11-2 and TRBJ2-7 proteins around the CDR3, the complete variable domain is EAGVAQSPRYKIIEKRQSVAFWCNPISGHATLYWYQQILGQGPKLLIQFQNNGVVDDSQLPKDRFSAERLKGVDSTLKIQPAKLEDSAVYLCASSPRPSGITYEQYFGPGTRLTVT.